This TCR beta chain was sequenced for a study of shared clonotypes between healthy human individuals. General study results and limits: Sorted-subset sequencing was shown by rarefaction to be incomplete despite large depth. Sampling covered nothing but blood. Tissue TCR repertoires likely differ from those found in blood.

About this clone itself: What it binds is unknown.

Trimming took off 2 bases at V and 4 bases at J, with 15 bases between the two ends. The CDR3 loop spans 15 amino acids. Germline V lookup: CDR1 MDHEN, CDR2 SYDVKM. Sequencing was performed with immunoSEQ multiplex PCR; in TCRdb, only in-frame clones are kept and a portion is missing. Of about 1.1 million clones listed, 77% are singletons. The sequence came from a man in his late teens or twenties in good health. Some clones in this sample may be carry-over from other donors' samples. The chain carries TRBV28 and TRBJ2-7; D gene ambiguous. Source material: memory CD4+ T cells from PBMCs. Subset given: CD45RA-negative fraction. CDR3 sequence reads: CASSLPSGQPYEQYF. The CDR3 bases are TGTGCCAGCAGTTTACCCTCCGGGCAACCTTACGAGCAGTACTTC.